These 17 T cell receptor beta chains share one sample of origin, sequenced in a study of cytomegalovirus exposure and HLA in healthy donors. Primers for the PCR totalled 60 Vbeta and 13 Jbeta. Libraries were prepared by immunoSEQ multiplex PCR; TCRdb keeps only in-frame clonotypes and omits some of them. Of some 89,000 clones in the sample, about 70% are singletons; the top ten hold about 8%. Sequencing was performed on PBMCs. The receptors stem from a man aged 55 to 69 in good health and CMV-seronegative.

The gene calls are TRBV4-3 and TRBJ2-7; D is perhaps TRBD1 (7 bases). The CDR3 sequence is 16 residues long. Trimming removed 1 base from V and 3 bases from J, with 16 bases in between. The germline gives CDR1 LGHNA, CDR2 YSLEER. CDR3 in amino acids: CASSQVVRQGGYEQYF. The CDR3 nucleotides are TGCGCCAGCAGCCAAGTAGTGAGGCAGGGGGGCTACGAGCAGTACTTC.

This clone has a handful of counts. This chain connects TRBV11-2 to TRBJ1-1; the D is unclear. The CDR3 is 16 amino acids. CDR1 and CDR2 from the germline V gene are SGHAT and FQNNGV. The germline V and J ends were trimmed by 4 bases and 1 base, with 16 bases remaining between them. The DNA of the CDR3 is TGTGCCAGCAGCTCAATAAGAGGGCAGAGGAACACTGAAGCTTTCTTT. Translated: CASSSIRGQRNTEAFF.

The V call is TRBV2, the J call TRBJ1-5, with no clear D. The V gene lost 6 bases and the J gene lost 0 bases, with 15 bases spanning the gap. This CDR3 has 16 residues. CDR1 and CDR2 (germline): SNHLY, FYNNEI. The DNA for the CDR3 is TGTGCCAGCAGGGAGGGCAGCGGCTATAGCAATCAGCCCCAGCATTTT. As protein: CASREGSGYSNQPQHF.

The CDR3 bases are TGTGCCACCAGCAGAGGCGGGCACTACAACTATGGCTACACCTTC. Amino acid sequence: CATSRGGHYNYGYTF. The genes are TRBV15 and TRBJ1-2, with D uncertain. The germline CDR1 and CDR2 sequences are LNHNV and YYDKDF (reference sequence). The CDR3 is 15 residues long. With 1 base removed from V and 2 bases from J, the gap between germline ends came to 11 bases.

This clone has only one observation. The gene calls are TRBV7-9 and TRBJ2-5; D unresolved. The germline V gene has CDR1 SEHNR and CDR2 FQNEAQ (reference sequence). This CDR3 has 14 residues. V lost 3 bases, J lost 3 bases, and 11 bases lay in between. The CDR3 protein is CASSFHSLEETQYF. DNA of the CDR3: TGTGCCAGCAGCTTCCACTCCCTGGAAGAGACCCAGTACTTC.

The V call is TRBV5-1, the J call TRBJ2-1, with D maybe TRBD2 (6 bases). Trimming shortened V by 0 bases and J by 5 bases, and 12 bases separated the two germline ends. The CDR3 has 15 residues. Germline values: CDR1 SGHRS, CDR2 YFSETQ. This CDR3 is CASSLESSVNNEQFF. The CDR3 nucleotides are TGCGCCAGCAGCTTGGAATCTAGCGTCAACAATGAGCAGTTCTTC. The variable domain in full, completed from reference TRBV5-1 and TRBJ2-1, reads KAGVTQTPRYLIKTRGQQVTLSCSPISGHRSVSWYQQTPGQGLQFLFEYFSETQRNKGNFPGRFSGRQFSNSRSEMNVSTLELGDSALYLCASSLESSVNNEQFFGPGTRLTVL.

V is TRBV5-4 and J is TRBJ2-5, with 9 bases identical to TRBD2. This CDR3 has 14 residues. CDR1 is SGHNT, CDR2 YYREEE, per germline (reference sequence). V shed 4 bases and J 3 bases; nucleotides not matched to a gene: 4. The CDR3 loop is CASSPPSGEETQYF. Written as DNA, the CDR3 is TGTGCCAGCAGCCCCCCTAGCGGGGAAGAGACCCAGTACTTC.

V usage is TRBV28 and J usage is TRBJ2-3; D is unresolved. Germline CDR1 is MDHEN and CDR2 is SYDVKM. The length of the CDR3 is 12 residues. V lost 6 bases, J lost 6 bases, and 10 bases lay in between. In DNA, the CDR3 is TGTGCCAGCAGCCCCCCGCGGGATACGCAGTATTTT. Amino acids: CASSPPRDTQYF.

This clone came up a few times. The CDR3: CASSPGGATDTQYF. The CDR3 DNA reads as TGTGCCAGCAGCCCGGGGGGGGCTACAGATACGCAGTATTTT. This chain uses TRBV5-8 with TRBJ2-3; 8 nucleotides agree with TRBD2. The ends lost 4 bases at V and 3 bases at J; junction bases unmatched: 4. The germline V gene encodes CDR1 SGHTS and CDR2 YDEGEE. This CDR3 contains 14 residues.

The table lists this clone with a few counts. The CDR3 sequence is CASSELGTSGKILYF. In DNA form, the CDR3 reads TGTGCCAGCAGTGAATTGGGGACTAGCGGGAAAATACTGTACTTC. V gene TRBV6-1 combines with J gene TRBJ2-7; 13 bases line up with TRBD2. This CDR3 has 15 amino acids. V shed 2 bases, J shed 12 bases, and the junction held 10 bases outside the gene matches. Germline CDR1 reads MNHNS; CDR2 reads SASEGT.

The V call is TRBV7-6, the J call TRBJ1-2; TRBD1 matches 10 bases. The junction had 11 bases not matched to a gene; V was cut back by 5 bases and J by 5 bases. Germline V lookup: CDR1 SGHVS, CDR2 FNYEAQ. The CDR3 extends over 16 amino acids. As DNA, the CDR3 is TGTGCCAGCAGCAGGGACAGGGGCCCAGGAAGATATGGCTACACCTTC. This gives the protein CASSRDRGPGRYGYTF.

The V call is TRBV28, the J call TRBJ2-7; maybe TRBD2 (5 bases). Trimming pared 6 bases from V and 3 bases from J, leaving 15 bases between. CDR1 and CDR2 from the germline V gene are MDHEN and SYDVKM. This CDR3 has 14 amino acids. The CDR3 region is CASRVLGGGYEQYF. DNA for the CDR3: TGTGCCAGCAGGGTGCTCGGAGGAGGCTACGAGCAGTACTTC.

This rearrangement joins TRBV2 to TRBJ2-1; TRBD1 might be the D (5 bases). Germline CDR1 SNHLY, CDR2 FYNNEI. The V gene lost 5 bases and the J gene lost 7 bases, with 15 bases spanning the gap. This CDR3 spans 14 amino acids. CDR3 nucleotides: TGTGCCAGCAGTCGGACACAAGTAACAAATGAGCAGTTCTTC. Amino acids: CASSRTQVTNEQFF.

This chain connects TRBV28 to TRBJ2-7; 7 nucleotides line up with TRBD1. The junction had 8 bases not matched to a gene; V was cut back by 5 bases and J by 4 bases. Germline V gene lookup returns CDR1 MDHEN and CDR2 SYDVKM. The CDR3 loop spans 14 amino acids. CDR3 loop: CASSIRQGSYEQYF. For the CDR3, the DNA is TGTGCCAGCAGTATCCGACAGGGTTCGTACGAGCAGTACTTC.

This clone came up once. The chain recombines TRBV4-1 with TRBJ1-1, with 11 positions matching TRBD1. Trimming at V came to 1 base and at J to 5 bases, leaving 6 bases not matched to a gene. The CDR3 runs 16 residues. Germline V lookup: CDR1 MGHRA, CDR2 YSYEKL. CDR3 protein: CASSQGGTGGSTEAFF. The CDR3 bases are TGCGCCAGCAGCCAAGGAGGGACAGGGGGTTCTACTGAAGCTTTCTTT.

In its sample, this clone was seen once. This chain joins TRBV28 and TRBJ1-1; TRBD1 might be the D (5 bases). CDR1 and CDR2 (germline): MDHEN, SYDVKM. CDR3 length: 14 residues. Trimming pared 3 bases from V and 4 bases from J, leaving 12 bases between. CDR3 in amino acids: CASSLAGKVTEAFF. In DNA form, the CDR3 reads TGTGCCAGCAGTTTGGCAGGGAAAGTCACTGAAGCTTTCTTT.

The chain couples TRBV21-1 to TRBJ2-7; the table's TRBD1 call for D was not verified on the DNA. TRBV21-1 is shown as a pseudogene. The CDR3 spans 15 residues. This CDR3 reads CASSALTGSDDEQYF. The CDR3, as DNA: TGTGCCAGCAGCGCACTGACAGGTTCTGACGACGAGCAGTACTTC.